This T cell receptor (beta chain) was recorded in a study of identical twins (dated by TCRdb to 2015 to 2016). As for the study more broadly: To test whether fetal clonotypes persist, this study deep-sequenced TCR alpha and beta repertoires from monozygotic twins, from unrelated adults of various ages, and from cord blood. To rule out contamination, the twin experiments were replicated at different times with different library preparation protocols. Overall results and qualifications from the work: Excess twin sharing in beta out-of-frame sequences was weaker because fewer shared sequences lowered the signal-to-noise ratio. In monozygotic twins, recombination models systematically underestimated out-of-frame TCR alpha sharing, but the models matched the sharing seen between unrelated individuals. Abundant cord blood beta clonotypes carried fewer insertions; young adult naive repertoires showed a weaker similar trend, while memory repertoires showed none. Because the same donors could not be followed over many years, the conclusions relied on cross-sectional statistical analysis. Invariant T cells such as MAIT and iNKT could partly confound zero-insertion analyses, though diverse VJ usage argued against this for most clonotypes. Compared with coincidental sharing between unrelated individuals, out-of-frame TCR alpha sequences shared between twins showed an excess of sequences with low generation probability.

V loses 6 bases of germline sequence and J loses 1 base, and the interval between the two ends is 12 bases. CDR1 KGHSH and CDR2 LQKENI were looked up in the germline V gene. The CDR3 covers 15 residues, taking in both the cysteine and the phenylalanine. Only CDR3 DNA remains: 45 bases, in frame from the first base. This clonotype was found a few times. Its cognate antigen has yet to be identified. Base qualities are missing; no much larger clone stands one base away. All donors were healthy Caucasians. The twin cohort comprised three pairs of female monozygotic twins, all aged roughly 18 to 29 years. Positive isolation kits from Invitrogen were used to isolate the CD4+ and CD8+ T cell populations. The method was 5' RACE. The sequencer listed for this sample is Illumina HiSeq 2000. A universal primer binding site was introduced by template switching, and a unique molecular identifier was present in the final cDNA, enabling accurate counting of TCR cDNA molecules. Specific primers in the conserved constant-segment region were used to synthesize first-strand cDNA for TCR alpha and beta chains. To control for contamination, every cDNA library carried two barcodes: a SMART-Mk sample barcode plus Illumina barcodes. TruSeq adapter sequences along with Illumina sample barcodes were introduced in two successive PCR steps. The TCR alpha and beta cDNA libraries were sequenced on the Illumina HiSeq platform using custom primers. The paper's data handling went like this. Unique molecular identifiers were extracted from raw reads with MiGEC, and CDR3 positions were determined with MiXCR. For each individual, recombination models were inferred using an EM algorithm with the repgenHMM and IGoR tools. The analysis of shared clonotypes was done with the tcR package in R, with sharing normalized by the product of cloneset sizes. To study raw recombination free of thymic and clonal selection effects, out-of-frame nonproductive sequences were analyzed. Using fastp at Q25 and MiXCR, TCRdb reprocessed the public reads and kept productive beta chains. Rows with a matching CDR3 protein are joined into one entry that keeps the most common DNA and genes. The V and J calls, along with clone size, are taken from TCRdb and not from the paper's own processing. Present in this sample are about 530,000 distinct CDR3 sequences, 20% to 25% of which were seen just once. Of the sample, around 0.48% falls within the top ten clones.

This same sample was also taken into another study, of yellow fever vaccine responses in identical twins. As noted in the second study: According to the authors, the vaccine-induced T cell response in identical twins seemed to be partly convergent and partly specific to each individual. In the study, vaccine-responding T cell clones were precisely tracked in identical twins.

This sequence was found in a woman aged 18-29 years in good health. The source material was CD4+ T cells sorted from blood. Recombination joined TRBV18 with TRBJ2-2, with a weak D call of TRBD1 (6 bases match). The DNA is as follows: TGTGCCAGCTCTCCAAGACAGGAGAACACCGGGGAGCTGTTTTTT. This is translated as CASSPRQENTGELFF.